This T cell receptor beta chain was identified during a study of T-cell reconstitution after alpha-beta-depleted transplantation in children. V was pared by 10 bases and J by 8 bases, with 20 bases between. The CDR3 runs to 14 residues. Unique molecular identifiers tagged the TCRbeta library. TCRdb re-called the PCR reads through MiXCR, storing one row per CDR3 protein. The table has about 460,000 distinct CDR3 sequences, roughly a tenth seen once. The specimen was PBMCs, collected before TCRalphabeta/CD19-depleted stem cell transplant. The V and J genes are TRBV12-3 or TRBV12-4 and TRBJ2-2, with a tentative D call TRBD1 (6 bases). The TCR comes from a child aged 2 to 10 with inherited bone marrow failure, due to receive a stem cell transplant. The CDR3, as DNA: TGTGCCACTTCACCTTTAGGGGGATCGGGGGAGCTGTTTTTT. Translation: CATSPLGGSGELFF.